One and the same sample provided the 22 T cell receptor beta chains below, sequenced in a study of blood T cell repertoires in COVID-19. The data were produced by immunoSEQ multiplex PCR, yet TCRdb's version contains in-frame clones alone and is incomplete. Of some 190,000 clones in the sample, nearly 90% are singletons; the top ten hold around 2.3%. Sequenced: PBMCs or T cells enriched from blood (not recorded which). The receptors originated from a woman in her 40s with acute COVID-19.

This chain joins TRBV6-6 and TRBJ1-4, with TRBD1 identical over 8 bases. The CDR3 is 15 amino acids. CDR1 and CDR2 (germline): MNHNY, SVGAGI (reference sequence). V was clipped by 0 bases and J by 4 bases; unmatched bases: 1. Here the CDR3 DNA reads TGTGCCAGCAGTTACTCGGGACAGGTTAATGAAAAACTGTTTTTT. Its translation is CASSYSGQVNEKLFF.

The chain has TRBV19 and TRBJ2-1, with D possibly matching TRBD2 (6 bases). Germline V gene data show CDR1 as LNHDA and CDR2 as SQIVND (reference sequence). Deletions cut 5 bases from V and 0 bases from J, with 11 bases between. The CDR3 extends over 15 amino acids. Here the CDR3 DNA reads TGTGCCAGTAGTCCGTTAGCGGTCTCCTACAATGAGCAGTTCTTC. Its protein product is CASSPLAVSYNEQFF.

DNA of the CDR3: TGCGCCAGCAGCCAAGAACAGGGAGACCTGTCGGATCAGCCCCAGCATTTT. This encodes CASSQEQGDLSDQPQHF. V and J are TRBV4-1 and TRBJ1-5, with D possibly being TRBD1 (6 bases). V was clipped by 0 bases and J by 5 bases, with 17 bases between them. Germline V gene sequence: CDR1 MGHRA, CDR2 YSYEKL. There are 17 residues in the CDR3.

CDR3 coding DNA: TGTGCCAGCAGTTTATCACGGGGGGTGGGTACGCAGTATTTT. This gives the protein CASSLSRGVGTQYF. The chain recombines TRBV27 with TRBJ2-3; 7 bases match TRBD2. This CDR3 has 14 amino acids. Germline loops: CDR1 MNHEY, CDR2 SMNVEV (reference sequence). The V segment lost 0 bases and the J segment 8 bases; nucleotides outside the gene matches: 5.

The genes are TRBV9 and TRBJ1-2; D not resolved. There are 12 residues in the CDR3. Germline-derived CDR1 and CDR2 are SGDLS and YYNGEE. The germline V and J ends were trimmed by 5 bases and 8 bases, with 13 bases remaining between them. DNA of the CDR3: TGTGCCAGCAGAGACCGGGTCCTCGGCTACACCTTC. Its translation is CASRDRVLGYTF.

The rearrangement links TRBV3-1 (or the pseudogene TRBV3-2) to TRBJ1-3; D not resolved. The V gene's germline CDR1 is LGHDT and CDR2 YNNKEL (reference sequence). The CDR3 extends over 14 amino acids. V shed 2 bases and J shed 1 base, with 6 bases lying between them. CDR3 nucleotide sequence: TGTGCCAGCAGCCAATCCCGGTCTGGAAACACCATATATTTT. Its translation is CASSQSRSGNTIYF.

The chain links TRBV2 to TRBJ2-7, with 9 bases lining up with TRBD2. Losses at the gene ends were 5 bases for V and 3 bases for J; bases not matched to a gene: 8. The CDR3 has 15 residues. Germline CDR1 and CDR2: SNHLY and FYNNEI. The CDR3 DNA reads as TGTGCCAGCAGTTCCCTGACTAGCGGCAACTACGAGCAGTACTTC. Its protein is CASSSLTSGNYEQYF. Looking up the rest from reference TRBV2 and TRBJ2-7 gives the full variable domain: EPEVTQTPSHQVTQMGQEVILRCVPISNHLYFYWYRQILGQKVEFLVSFYNNEISEKSEIFDDQFSVERPDGSNFTLKIRSTKLEDSAMYFCASSSLTSGNYEQYFGPGTRLTVT.

J is TRBJ2-2 and V is TRBV7-6; D not resolved. The CDR3 sequence is 16 residues long. Trimming removed 5 bases at V and 0 bases at J, with 13 bases between. Germline V lookup: CDR1 SGHVS, CDR2 FNYEAQ. CDR3 DNA sequence: TGTGCCAGCAGCCGGCCGGCGACAACGAACACCGGGGAGCTGTTTTTT. It yields the protein CASSRPATTNTGELFF.

The chain employs TRBV19 and TRBJ2-7; D might be TRBD2 (6 bases). Trimming took off 3 bases at V and 1 base at J, with 16 bases between the two ends. Germline-derived CDR1 and CDR2 are LNHDA and SQIVND (reference sequence). This CDR3 contains 16 residues. The CDR3: CASSMEGPAYSYEQYF. The CDR3 nucleotides read TGTGCCAGTAGTATGGAGGGGCCAGCCTATTCCTACGAGCAGTACTTC. Based on the CDR3 plus reference TRBV19 and TRBJ2-7, the full variable domain is DGGITQSPKYLFRKEGQNVTLSCEQNLNHDAMYWYRQDPGQGLRLIYYSQIVNDFQKGDIAEGYSVSREKKESFPLTVTSAQKNPTAFYLCASSMEGPAYSYEQYFGPGTRLTVT.

This CDR3 is CASSAGLAATETQYF. CDR3 bases: TGTGCCAGTAGCGCGGGACTAGCGGCAACAGAGACCCAGTACTTC. The V gene is TRBV19, the J gene TRBJ2-5, with TRBD2 matching over 11 bases. Germline V lookup: CDR1 LNHDA, CDR2 SQIVND (reference sequence). This CDR3 is 15 amino acids long. Trimming at V came to 6 bases and at J to 4 bases, leaving 7 bases not matched to a gene.

The chain is built from TRBV5-1 and TRBJ1-6, with D perhaps TRBD1 (6 bases). CDR1 and CDR2 from the germline V gene are SGHRS and YFSETQ. With 4 bases removed from V and 5 bases from J, the gap between germline ends came to 16 bases. This CDR3 contains 16 residues. The CDR3 bases are TGCGCCAGCAGCCCTACCGGGACAATGAATAATTCACCCCTCCACTTT. As protein: CASSPTGTMNNSPLHF.

The chain is built from TRBV19 and TRBJ1-2; tentatively, D is TRBD1 (5 bases). The CDR3 consists of 15 residues. CDR1 is LNHDA and CDR2 is SQIVND in the germline V gene (reference sequence). Trimming stripped 8 bases from V and 2 bases from J, with 18 bases between. The CDR3 reads CASQRDSGWNYGYTF. CDR3 DNA sequence: TGTGCCAGTCAACGGGACTCCGGATGGAACTATGGCTACACCTTC. Together with reference TRBV19 and TRBJ1-2, the CDR3 gives the full variable domain: DGGITQSPKYLFRKEGQNVTLSCEQNLNHDAMYWYRQDPGQGLRLIYYSQIVNDFQKGDIAEGYSVSREKKESFPLTVTSAQKNPTAFYLCASQRDSGWNYGYTFGSGTRLTVV.

The chain uses TRBV18 and TRBJ1-2; TRBD1 might be the D (5 bases). CDR3 length: 14 amino acids. The V end lost 2 bases, the J end lost 5 bases, and 12 bases lay between the germline ends. CDR1 is KGHSH and CDR2 is LQKENI in the germline V gene. In DNA, the CDR3 is TGTGCCAGCTCACCAACCGGGACTGAATATGGCTACACCTTC. Translated: CASSPTGTEYGYTF.

V gene TRBV7-9 combines with J gene TRBJ1-4; 8 nucleotides agree with TRBD1. Losses at the gene ends were 6 bases for V and 7 bases for J; bases not matched to a gene: 7. This CDR3 has 14 residues. Germline assignment: CDR1 SEHNR and CDR2 FQNEAQ (reference sequence). CDR3 in amino acids: CASSLKDRAEKLFF. The DNA of the CDR3 is TGTGCCAGCAGTCTTAAGGACAGGGCTGAAAAACTGTTTTTT.

This clone is a singleton in its sample. The CDR3 sequence: CASQGDRVNYGYTF. The DNA for the CDR3 is TGTGCCAGCCAGGGCGACAGAGTAAACTATGGCTACACCTTC. This rearrangement joins TRBV2 to TRBJ1-2, with D possibly being TRBD1 (5 bases). CDR3 length: 14 amino acids. V dropped 8 bases and J dropped 2 bases, with 15 bases sitting between them. CDR1 is SNHLY and CDR2 is FYNNEI in the germline V gene.

CDR3 residues: CAIGRENTEAFF. The CDR3 nucleotides read TGTGCCATCGGCAGGGAGAACACTGAAGCTTTCTTT. The gene calls are TRBV10-3 and TRBJ1-1, with D possibly being TRBD1 (5 bases). This CDR3 contains 12 residues. The germline V gene encodes CDR1 ENHRY and CDR2 SYGVKD. V lost 8 bases, J lost 1 base, and 8 bases lay in between.

This chain connects TRBV7-2 to TRBJ2-1; maybe TRBD2 (6 bases). CDR3 length: 16 residues. V shed 2 bases and J shed 6 bases, with 17 bases lying between them. The germline V gene encodes CDR1 SGHTA and CDR2 FQGNSA. CDR3 amino acids: CASSLIGAGMGNEQFF. The CDR3 DNA reads as TGTGCCAGCAGCTTAATCGGGGCGGGGATGGGCAATGAGCAGTTCTTC.

The chain links TRBV6-5 to TRBJ1-1, with TRBD1 matching over 8 bases. Germline V gene data show CDR1 as MNHEY and CDR2 as SVGAGI. Trimming at V came to 4 bases and at J to 0 bases, leaving 7 bases not matched to a gene. This CDR3 comprises 16 residues. The CDR3 nucleotides read TGTGCCAGCAGTTTCCAGGGGGCGTTGATGAACACTGAAGCTTTCTTT. Encoded protein: CASSFQGALMNTEAFF.

V usage is TRBV7-9 and J usage is TRBJ2-3; TRBD2 agrees at 7 bases. Germline CDR1 and CDR2: SEHNR and FQNEAQ (reference sequence). This CDR3 contains 15 residues. J was trimmed by 4 bases and V by 1 base; bases with no gene match: 5. CDR3 DNA sequence: TGTGCCAGCAGCTTAGGGGGCGGGAGTGCAGATACGCAGTATTTT. Protein product: CASSLGGGSADTQYF.

This chain uses TRBV9 with TRBJ1-1; weak D call: TRBD1 (5 bases). The CDR3 length is 16 residues. Trimming left V 0 bases short and J 1 base short, with 13 bases between. Germline V gene data show CDR1 as SGDLS and CDR2 as YYNGEE. The CDR3 DNA reads TGTGCCAGCAGCGTAGGTGTTAGGGGCGAGAACACTGAAGCTTTCTTT. Amino acids: CASSVGVRGENTEAFF.

The chain couples TRBV5-6 to TRBJ2-1; 9 bases align to TRBD1. J lost 6 bases, V lost 7 bases, and 8 bases had no gene match. CDR3 length: 14 residues. Germline CDR1 is SGHDT and CDR2 is YYEEEE. The CDR3 coding sequence is TGTGCCAGCCGTGGACAGGGGTACGGCAATGAGCAGTTCTTC. Its translation: CASRGQGYGNEQFF.

The gene calls are TRBV19 and TRBJ1-1; a possible D gene is TRBD1 (5 bases). Germline V gene sequence: CDR1 LNHDA, CDR2 SQIVND (reference sequence). The CDR3 totals 16 residues. Trimming removed 2 bases at V and 2 bases at J, with 15 bases between. DNA for the CDR3: TGTGCCAGTAGTATACCCTCACAGGCCTTCAACACTGAAGCTTTCTTT. Translated, it gives CASSIPSQAFNTEAFF.